Following are 8 T cell receptor beta chains from one sample sequenced in a study of T cells in localized non-small cell lung cancer (dated by TCRdb to the early 2020s). Receptor libraries were prepared by the immunoSEQ multiplex PCR assay. TCRdb mirrors the immuneACCESS table, restricted to in-frame sequences. Some clones are absent from its copies; in checked studies, under half trace to an unresolved V gene, and the reason for the others is unknown. The table for this sample lists about 59,000 clones; about 90% of them were counted only once. The ten largest clonotypes hold around 20% of the sample. Specimen: peripheral blood, collected before any cancer treatment. The origin of the receptors is a man aged 40 to 70 with stage I squamous cell lung carcinoma.

The chain is built from TRBV19 and TRBJ2-6; 7 bases are a match to TRBD1. CDR1 and CDR2 (germline): LNHDA, SQIVND (reference sequence). The CDR3 is 16 residues long. V lost 6 bases to trimming and J lost 3 bases; unmatched junction nucleotides: 8. This CDR3 is CASSNLQGSGANVLTF. CDR3 sequence (DNA): TGTGCCAGTAGCAATTTACAGGGGAGTGGGGCCAACGTCCTGACTTTC.

This rearrangement joins TRBV2 to TRBJ1-2; TRBD1 agrees at 7 bases. The germline V gene encodes CDR1 SNHLY and CDR2 FYNNEI. This CDR3 is built from 12 residues. V lost 5 bases to trimming and J lost 9 bases; unmatched junction nucleotides: 6. CDR3 nucleotides: TGTGCCAGCAGTCCGGGACAGTCTCGCTACACCTTC. Residues: CASSPGQSRYTF.

The chain is built from TRBV11-3 and TRBJ2-1; tentative D call: TRBD2 (6 bases). In germline, CDR1 is SGHNT, CDR2 YENEEA. V shed 3 bases and J shed 5 bases, with 8 bases lying between them. The CDR3 consists of 13 residues. The CDR3 nucleotides are TGTGCCAGCAGCTTGGGACTTAACAATGAGCAGTTCTTC. Its protein product is CASSLGLNNEQFF.

The gene calls are TRBV28 and TRBJ2-3, with 10 bases fitting TRBD1. The CDR3 runs to 15 residues. The germline V gene has CDR1 MDHEN and CDR2 SYDVKM. The junction had 9 bases not matched to a gene; V was cut back by 7 bases and J by 5 bases. The CDR3 DNA is TGTGCCAGCATCCCCGACAGGGGGCCTGTAGATACGCAGTATTTT. This gives the protein CASIPDRGPVDTQYF. Combining the CDR3 with reference TRBV28 and TRBJ2-3 gives the whole variable domain DVKVTQSSRYLVKRTGEKVFLECVQDMDHENMFWYRQDPGLGLRLIYFSYDVKMKEKGDIPEGYSVSREKKERFSLILESASTNQTSMYLCASIPDRGPVDTQYFGPGTRLTVL.

This chain joins TRBV28 and TRBJ2-5, with D perhaps matching TRBD1 or TRBD2 (6 bases each). V was pared by 5 bases and J by 5 bases, with 12 bases between. Germline lookup yields CDR1 MDHEN and CDR2 SYDVKM. CDR3 size: 13 residues. The CDR3 sequence: CASSLGGRETQYF. CDR3 nucleotides: TGTGCCAGCAGTCTAGGGGGGCGGGAGACCCAGTACTTC.

The chain has TRBV2 and TRBJ2-7; 8 nucleotides agree with TRBD2. The J segment lost 4 bases and the V segment lost 3 bases, leaving 5 bases of the junction unmatched. This CDR3 spans 14 amino acids. Per the germline V gene, CDR1 is SNHLY and CDR2 is FYNNEI. The CDR3 region has the DNA TGTGCCAGCAGTGATATGGGACTAGGGTACGAGCAGTACTTC. It translates to CASSDMGLGYEQYF.

This clone was detected only once. The chain combines TRBV7-2 with TRBJ2-1; 8 bases are shared with TRBD2. Trimming removed 5 bases from V and 0 bases from J; junction bases left unmatched: 3. CDR1 is SGHTA, CDR2 FQGNSA, per germline. There are 15 residues in the CDR3. The CDR3 protein is CASSITSGSYNEQFF. The DNA of the CDR3 is TGTGCCAGCAGCATAACTAGCGGCTCCTACAATGAGCAGTTCTTC.

The chain employs TRBV7-2 and TRBJ2-1; D gene ambiguous. The CDR3 length is 13 residues. Trimming removed 5 bases from V and 3 bases from J, with 8 bases in between. From germline, CDR1 is SGHTA and CDR2 FQGNSA. CDR3 sequence: CASSRARYNEQFF. The CDR3 DNA reads as TGTGCCAGCAGCCGCGCGCGCTACAATGAGCAGTTCTTC.